This entry lists 6 T cell receptor beta chains sequenced from one sample in a study of T cells in tumors after PD-1 blockade. Using immunoSEQ multiplex PCR, the repertoire was profiled, and TCRdb retains in-frame clones only, with some absent. The sample consists of tens of thousands of clones, about 85% of them appearing once. Sequenced material: PBMCs, taken before anti-PD-1 treatment. The receptors derive from a human donor with basal cell carcinoma.

V usage is TRBV10-1 and J usage is TRBJ2-1; 9 bases match TRBD2. The CDR3 consists of 14 residues. The V and J ends lost 7 bases and 4 bases, in that order; junction bases with no gene match: 5. Germline V gives CDR1 WNHNN, CDR2 SYGVQD (reference sequence). DNA of the CDR3: TGCGCCAGCAACGAGACTAGCGGATACAATGAGCAGTTCTTC. Protein product: CASNETSGYNEQFF.

This chain uses TRBV15 with TRBJ2-5, with D possibly being TRBD2 (7 bases). Germline V gene data show CDR1 as LNHNV and CDR2 as YYDKDF (reference sequence). The CDR3 length is 16 residues. The V end was cut by 0 bases, the J end by 1 base, with 12 bases between. CDR3 loop: CATSREGGGPQETQYF. CDR3 bases: TGTGCCACCAGCAGAGAGGGGGGGGGCCCCCAAGAGACCCAGTACTTC.

The J gene is TRBJ1-1, the V gene TRBV25-1; TRBD1 matches 8 bases. Germline-derived CDR1 and CDR2 are MGHDK and SYGVNS. Trimming took 1 base from V and 3 from J; bases not matched to a gene: 7. CDR3 length: 16 residues. CDR3 DNA: TGTGCCAGCAGTGAATTCGGACAGGGAGGAGACACTGAAGCTTTCTTT. Translation gives CASSEFGQGGDTEAFF.

J is TRBJ2-1 and V is TRBV9; 10 positions agree with TRBD2. This CDR3 comprises 17 residues. The trim removed 0 bases at V and 6 bases at J, leaving 9 bases unmatched. Germline CDR1 SGDLS, CDR2 YYNGEE. The CDR3 is CASSVAAERGGLNEQFF. CDR3 nucleotide sequence: TGTGCCAGCAGCGTAGCTGCAGAGCGGGGGGGCCTCAATGAGCAGTTCTTC. Supplemented by reference TRBV9 and TRBJ2-1, the full variable domain reads DSGVTQTPKHLITATGQRVTLRCSPRSGDLSVYWYQQSLDQGLQFLIQYYNGEERAKGNILERFSAQQFPDLHSELNLSSLELGDSALYFCASSVAAERGGLNEQFFGPGTRLTVL.

This rearrangement joins TRBV2 to TRBJ1-5; D is possibly TRBD1 (5 bases). Per the germline V gene, CDR1 is SNHLY and CDR2 is FYNNEI. The CDR3 has 15 amino acids. The V end was cut by 7 bases, the J end by 0 bases, with 13 bases between. CDR3 residues: CASKRTQDSNQPQHF. The CDR3 nucleotides read TGTGCCAGCAAGCGGACACAGGATAGCAATCAGCCCCAGCATTTT. The full variable domain, rest sourced from reference TRBV2 and TRBJ1-5, is EPEVTQTPSHQVTQMGQEVILRCVPISNHLYFYWYRQILGQKVEFLVSFYNNEISEKSEIFDDQFSVERPDGSNFTLKIRSTKLEDSAMYFCASKRTQDSNQPQHFGDGTRLSIL.

This clone was observed a handful of times. V is TRBV4-1 and J is TRBJ1-5; perhaps TRBD1 as D (6 bases). The V gene's germline CDR1 is MGHRA and CDR2 YSYEKL. The V gene lost 0 bases and the J gene lost 7 bases, with 13 bases spanning the gap. There are 15 residues in the CDR3. The CDR3 loop is CASSQDRGGGQPQHF. In DNA form, the CDR3 reads TGCGCCAGCAGCCAAGATCGTGGGGGCGGGCAGCCCCAGCATTTT.